Listed here are 4 T cell receptor beta chains from one sample, sequenced in a study of Graves' ophthalmopathy and Graves' hyperthyroidism. Beta-chain TCR CDR3 regions were amplified from RNA transcripts. First-round RT-PCR used HTBI primers; second-round multiplex PCR followed. One entry per CDR3 protein results from TCRdb running MiXCR on the multiplex PCR reads. The sample holds about 400,000 distinct CDR3 sequences, roughly 15% seen once. The material sequenced was peripheral blood. Receptor source: a woman in her late teens or twenties with stable Graves' hyperthyroidism.

This clonotype was counted many times. This chain joins TRBV4-1 and TRBJ2-5, with D possibly being TRBD2 (6 bases). CDR3 length: 16 residues. CDR1 MGHRA and CDR2 YSYEKL come from the germline V gene. The V gene lost 3 bases and the J gene lost 1 base, with 15 bases spanning the gap. The CDR3 DNA is TGCGCCAGCAGCCAGGCCCCTCGGGGAGGCCAAGAGACCCAGTACTTC. Translation gives CASSQAPRGGQETQYF.

This clonotype appeared many times. V usage is TRBV12-3 or TRBV12-4 and J usage is TRBJ2-7; D unresolved. The CDR3 is 14 residues long. Between the trimmed V and J ends, which lost 3 bases and 0 bases, there was a span of 9 bases. This chain's CDR3 is CASSLGGNSYEQYF. The CDR3, as DNA: TGTGCCAGCAGTTTGGGTGGGAACTCCTACGAGCAGTACTTC.

This clonotype was counted at least ten times. The chain has TRBV4-1 and TRBJ2-7; D is uncertain. Looked up from germline, CDR1 is MGHRA and CDR2 is YSYEKL. The CDR3 covers 14 residues. The germline V and J ends were trimmed by 1 base and 4 bases, with 11 bases remaining between them. The CDR3 protein is CASSQVLRVYEQYF. The CDR3 DNA is TGCGCCAGCAGCCAAGTTTTAAGGGTTTACGAGCAGTACTTC.

Many counts were recorded for this clonotype. The rearrangement uses TRBV15 and TRBJ2-7; D may be TRBD1 or TRBD2 (5 bases each). Trimming took 3 bases from V and 0 from J, leaving 9 bases between them. This CDR3 has 14 residues. In germline, CDR1 is LNHNV, CDR2 YYDKDF (reference sequence). CDR3 loop: CATSRGVSSYEQYF. The CDR3 DNA reads TGTGCCACCAGCAGGGGGGTCAGCTCCTACGAGCAGTACTTC.